Only a few counts were recorded for the clone carrying this T cell receptor beta chain. The data derive from a study of beta chain features in type 1 diabetes. The sequenced template was cDNA made from the entire isolated RNA. The protocol was immunoSEQ multiplex PCR, while the TCRdb copy is restricted to in-frame clones and leaves out a portion. Of 250,000 to 400,000 clones in the sample, around 13% are singletons; the top ten hold over 5%. Per the germline V gene, CDR1 is LGHNA and CDR2 is YSLEER. This CDR3 comprises 15 residues. V dropped 0 bases and J dropped 2 bases, with 10 bases sitting between them.

The chain couples TRBV4-3 to TRBJ1-1; D is uncertain. The receptor comes from a man aged 25 to 40 in good health. Sequencing was performed on central memory CD4+ T cells from blood. The CDR3: CASSQEWQVNTEAFF. CDR3 nucleotide sequence: TGCGCCAGCAGCCAAGAATGGCAAGTAAACACTGAAGCTTTCTTT.